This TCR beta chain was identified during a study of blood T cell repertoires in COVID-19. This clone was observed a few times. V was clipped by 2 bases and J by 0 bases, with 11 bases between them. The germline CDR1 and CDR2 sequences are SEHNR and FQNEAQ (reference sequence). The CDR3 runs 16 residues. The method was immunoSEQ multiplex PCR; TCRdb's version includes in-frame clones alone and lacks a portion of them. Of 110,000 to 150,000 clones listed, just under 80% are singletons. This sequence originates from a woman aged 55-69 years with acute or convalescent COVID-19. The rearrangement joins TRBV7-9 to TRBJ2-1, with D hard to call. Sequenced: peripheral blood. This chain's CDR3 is CASSLPSASSYNEQFF. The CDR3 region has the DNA TGTGCCAGCAGCTTACCCTCAGCGAGCTCCTACAATGAGCAGTTCTTC.